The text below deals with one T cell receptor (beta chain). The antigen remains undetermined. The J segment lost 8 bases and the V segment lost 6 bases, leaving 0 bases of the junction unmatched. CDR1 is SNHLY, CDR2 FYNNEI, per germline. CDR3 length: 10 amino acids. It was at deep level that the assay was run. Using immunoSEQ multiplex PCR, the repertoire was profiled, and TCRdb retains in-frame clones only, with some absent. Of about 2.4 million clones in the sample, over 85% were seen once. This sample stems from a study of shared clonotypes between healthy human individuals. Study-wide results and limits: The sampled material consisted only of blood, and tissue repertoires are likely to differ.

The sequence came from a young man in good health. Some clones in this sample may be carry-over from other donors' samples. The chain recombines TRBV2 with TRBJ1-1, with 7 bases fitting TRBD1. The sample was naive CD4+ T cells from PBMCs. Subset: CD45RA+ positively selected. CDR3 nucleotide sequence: TGTGCCAGCAGGGACAGGGAAGCTTTCTTT. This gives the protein CASRDREAFF.